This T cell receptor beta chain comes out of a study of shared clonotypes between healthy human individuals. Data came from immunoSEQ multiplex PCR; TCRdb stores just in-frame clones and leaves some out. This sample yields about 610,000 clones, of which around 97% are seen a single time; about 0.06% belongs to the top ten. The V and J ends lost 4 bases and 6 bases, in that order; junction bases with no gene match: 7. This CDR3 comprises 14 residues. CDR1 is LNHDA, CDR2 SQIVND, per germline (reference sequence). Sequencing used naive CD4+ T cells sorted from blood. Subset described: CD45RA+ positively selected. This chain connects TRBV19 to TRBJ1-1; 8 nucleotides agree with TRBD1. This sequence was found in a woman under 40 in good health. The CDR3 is CASSNPTGVPEAFF. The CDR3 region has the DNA TGTGCCAGTAGTAACCCGACAGGGGTCCCTGAAGCTTTCTTT.